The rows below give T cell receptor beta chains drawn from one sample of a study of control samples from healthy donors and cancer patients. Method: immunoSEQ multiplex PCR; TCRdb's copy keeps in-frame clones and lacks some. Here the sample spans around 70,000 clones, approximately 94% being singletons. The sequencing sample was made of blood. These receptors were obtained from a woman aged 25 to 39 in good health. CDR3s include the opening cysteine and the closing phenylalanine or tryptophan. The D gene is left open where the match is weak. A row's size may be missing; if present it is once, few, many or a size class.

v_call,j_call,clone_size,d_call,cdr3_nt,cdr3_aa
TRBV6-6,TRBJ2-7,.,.,TGTGCCAGTGCGCCGGCGGGGTACGAGCAGTACTTC,CASAPAGYEQYF
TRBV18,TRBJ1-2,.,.,TGTGCCAGCTCAATGGGGAGCGGAAGTTCTAACTATGGCTACACCTTC,CASSMGSGSSNYGYTF
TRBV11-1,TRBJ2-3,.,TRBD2,TGTGCCAGCAGCGTAACTAGCGGGGGTGCAGATACGCAGTATTTT,CASSVTSGGADTQYF
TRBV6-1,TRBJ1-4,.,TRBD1,TGTGCCAGCAGTGAAGATAAGGGGGCGGGTGAAAAACTGTTTTTT,CASSEDKGAGEKLFF
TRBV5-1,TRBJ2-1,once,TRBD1,TGCGCCAGCAGCTTGCCGGGACAGGGGCCCAATGAGCAGTTCTTC,CASSLPGQGPNEQFF
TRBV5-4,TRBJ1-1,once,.,TGTGCCAGCAGCCCAGACCTTAACAGGAACACTGAAGCTTTCTTT,CASSPDLNRNTEAFF
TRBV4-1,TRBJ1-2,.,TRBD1,TGCGCCAGCAGCCAAGCGGGACAGGGGGTCGGCTACACCTTC,CASSQAGQGVGYTF
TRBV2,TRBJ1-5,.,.,TGTGCCAGCAGTGAAGCCCGGCAGGGGCTCTACCAGCCCCAGCATTTT,CASSEARQGLYQPQHF
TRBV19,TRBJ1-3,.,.,TGTGCCACCCGGTGGGGAAACACCATATATTTT,CATRWGNTIYF
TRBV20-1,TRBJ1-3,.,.,TGCAGTGCTAGGGGGTTTGACACCATATATTTT,CSARGFDTIYF
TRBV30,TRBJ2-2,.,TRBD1,TGTGCCTGGAGTGCTCACAGGGGGCAGAGTACCGGGGAGCTGTTTTTT,CAWSAHRGQSTGELFF
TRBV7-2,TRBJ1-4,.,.,TGTGCCAGCAGCTTAGTGGTGGCCGGCGAAAAACTGTTTTTT,CASSLVVAGEKLFF
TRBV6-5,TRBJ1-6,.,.,TGTGCCAGCAGTTATGATGGGAATTCACCCCTCCACTTT,CASSYDGNSPLHF
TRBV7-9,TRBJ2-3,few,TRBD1,TGTGCCAGCAGCTTATGGTCACAGGGGGACACAGATACGCAGTATTTT,CASSLWSQGDTDTQYF
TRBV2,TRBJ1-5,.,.,TGTGCCAGCAGTGAAGCCCCCTGGGCTCAGCCCCAGCATTTT,CASSEAPWAQPQHF
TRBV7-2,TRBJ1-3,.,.,TGTGCCAGCAGCTTCGGCAGGGCGAGAATCTCTGGAAACACCATATATTTT,CASSFGRARISGNTIYF
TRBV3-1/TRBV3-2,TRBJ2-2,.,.,TGTGCCAGCAGCCAAGAATTTTCCGGGGAGAGAGAGCTGTTTTTT,CASSQEFSGERELFF
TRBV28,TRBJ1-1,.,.,TGTGCCAGCAGCCCACAAGAGAACACTGAAGCTTTCTTT,CASSPQENTEAFF
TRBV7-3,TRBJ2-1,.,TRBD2,TGTGCCAGCAGCTCTAGCGGGGGGGCCAACAATGAGCAGTTCTTC,CASSSSGGANNEQFF
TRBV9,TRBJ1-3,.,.,TGTGCCAGCAGCGTAGCTCCAAACCTCTCTGGAAACACCATATATTTT,CASSVAPNLSGNTIYF
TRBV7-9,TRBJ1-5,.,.,TGTGCCAGCAGCTTAGATGGGACTCAGCCCCAGCATTTT,CASSLDGTQPQHF
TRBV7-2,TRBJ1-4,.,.,TGTGCCAGCAGCCCTCTGATTGCAACTAATGAAAAACTGTTTTTT,CASSPLIATNEKLFF
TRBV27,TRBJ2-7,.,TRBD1,TGTGCCAGACACCGGGACAGCTACGAGCAGTACTTC,CARHRDSYEQYF
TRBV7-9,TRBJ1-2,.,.,TGTGCCAGCAGCTTGGACAGCCGGGGCTACACCTTC,CASSLDSRGYTF
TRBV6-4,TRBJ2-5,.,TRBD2,TGTGCCAGCAGTGACAGGGTCCCTAGCGGGTGGATCCAAGAGACCCAGTACTTC,CASSDRVPSGWIQETQYF
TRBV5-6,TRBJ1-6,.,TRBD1,TGTGCCAGCAGCCGAGGACAGGCGACATCGTATAATTCACCCCTCCACTTT,CASSRGQATSYNSPLHF
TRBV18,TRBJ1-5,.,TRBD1,TGTGCCAGCTCAGAACAGGGGGCAAGCAATCAGCCCCAGCATTTT,CASSEQGASNQPQHF
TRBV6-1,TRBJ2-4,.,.,TGTGCCAGCAGTGAAGGTCTCCACTTAGCCAAAAACATTCAGTACTTC,CASSEGLHLAKNIQYF
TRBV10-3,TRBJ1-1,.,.,TGTGCCATCAGTGATTCGGGCCCGAACACTGAAGCTTTCTTT,CAISDSGPNTEAFF
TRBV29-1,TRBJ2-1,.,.,TGCAGCATAGTTCTTAGCTCCTACAATGAGCAGTTCTTC,CSIVLSSYNEQFF
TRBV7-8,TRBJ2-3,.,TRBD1,TGTGCCAGCAGCACCCGACAGGGAACAGATACGCAGTATTTT,CASSTRQGTDTQYF
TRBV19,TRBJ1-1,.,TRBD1,TGTGCCAGTAGTTCCGGGACAGGGGGCGCGTGGGCTGAAGCTTTCTTT,CASSSGTGGAWAEAFF
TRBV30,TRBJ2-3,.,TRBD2,TGTGCCTGGAGTGCGATGCTACTAGCGGGGGTCACAGATACGCAGTATTTT,CAWSAMLLAGVTDTQYF
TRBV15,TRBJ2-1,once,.,TGTGCCACCAGCGGAGGGCAGTGGGGGGACAATGAGCAGTTCTTC,CATSGGQWGDNEQFF
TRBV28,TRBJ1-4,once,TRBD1,TGTGCCAGCAGTCTCGGTATGAGGGGGCACGAAAAACTGTTTTTT,CASSLGMRGHEKLFF
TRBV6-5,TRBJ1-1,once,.,TGTGCCAGCAGGAGAACAGGGAGCACTGAAGCTTTCTTT,CASRRTGSTEAFF
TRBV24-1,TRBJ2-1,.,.,TGTGCCACCAGTGATTTCGGGAGCCCTGAGCAGTTCTTC,CATSDFGSPEQFF
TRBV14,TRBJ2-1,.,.,TGTGCCAGCAGCCCCCGAACCCCGGACGGGCAGTTCTTC,CASSPRTPDGQFF
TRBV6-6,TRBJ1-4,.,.,TGTGCCAGCAGCGAAACGAGGGAGCGAAAACTGTTTTTT,CASSETRERKLFF
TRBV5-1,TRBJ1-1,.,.,TGCGCCAGCAGCTCACGACGGGGAGCCCGGGGGAACACTGAAGCTTTCTTT,CASSSRRGARGNTEAFF
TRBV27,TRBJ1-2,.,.,TGTGCCAGCAGTTTGACCGGACAGCTATTCTATGGCTACACCTTC,CASSLTGQLFYGYTF
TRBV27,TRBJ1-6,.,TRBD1,TGTGCCAGCAGTGATATACAGGGGGGCAATTCACCCCTCCACTTT,CASSDIQGGNSPLHF
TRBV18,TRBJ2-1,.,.,TGTGCCAGCTCACCCCCGGGGGCCGACTACAATGAGCAGTTCTTC,CASSPPGADYNEQFF
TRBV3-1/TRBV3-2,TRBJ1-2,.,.,TGTGCCAGCAGCCAAGTTGCAGCTTCGCATGGCTACACCTTC,CASSQVAASHGYTF
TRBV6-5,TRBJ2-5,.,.,TGTGCCAGCAGTCCGGTGGGGGCCCAAGAGACCCAGTACTTC,CASSPVGAQETQYF
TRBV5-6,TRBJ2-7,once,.,TGTGCCAGCAGCTTGAGCGACAGGGAGGACGAGCAGTACTTC,CASSLSDREDEQYF
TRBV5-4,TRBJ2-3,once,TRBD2,TGTGCCAGCAGCCGTGGGACTAGCGGGGGGACCGGCACAGATACGCAGTATTTT,CASSRGTSGGTGTDTQYF